The clone carrying this T cell receptor (beta chain) came up many times. The V and J ends lost 9 bases and 8 bases respectively, with 4 bases between them. The CDR3 loop spans 8 amino acids. Germline V gene sequence: CDR1 SGHVT, CDR2 SQSDAQ. This record belongs to a study of T cell repertoires in cytomegalovirus infection. TCRdb reanalysed the reads using MiXCR and keeps one entry per CDR3 protein. The sample records roughly 720,000 distinct CDR3 sequences, less than 40% being singletons. The genes are TRBV7-4 and TRBJ1-1; D gene uncertain. This TCR came from a human donor in good health (CMV status not recorded). Some clones in this sample may be carry-over from other donors' samples. What was sequenced was PBMCs. The CDR3 loop reads CARAEAFF. CDR3 DNA: TGTGCCAGGGCAGAAGCTTTCTTT.